This TCR beta chain was sequenced in a study of beta chain features in type 1 diabetes. Every bit of the isolated RNA underwent reverse transcription, so sequencing read expressed TCRB transcripts. Profiled with immunoSEQ multiplex PCR; TCRdb holds only in-frame clones, not every one. The profile shows 600,000 to 650,000 clones, around 15% of them singletons. This clone was detected a few times. This TCR was recovered from a man aged 18 to 30 in good health. Sequencing used naive CD4+ T cells from blood.

The CDR3 here is CASSFWFNSNQPQHF. Here the CDR3 DNA reads TGTGCCAGCAGTTTTTGGTTTAATAGCAATCAGCCCCAGCATTTT. The chain recombines TRBV27 with TRBJ1-5; D ambiguous. CDR1 is MNHEY and CDR2 is SMNVEV in the germline V gene (reference sequence). CDR3 length: 15 amino acids. The ends were cut back, 3 bases at V and 0 bases at J, with 9 bases in the middle.